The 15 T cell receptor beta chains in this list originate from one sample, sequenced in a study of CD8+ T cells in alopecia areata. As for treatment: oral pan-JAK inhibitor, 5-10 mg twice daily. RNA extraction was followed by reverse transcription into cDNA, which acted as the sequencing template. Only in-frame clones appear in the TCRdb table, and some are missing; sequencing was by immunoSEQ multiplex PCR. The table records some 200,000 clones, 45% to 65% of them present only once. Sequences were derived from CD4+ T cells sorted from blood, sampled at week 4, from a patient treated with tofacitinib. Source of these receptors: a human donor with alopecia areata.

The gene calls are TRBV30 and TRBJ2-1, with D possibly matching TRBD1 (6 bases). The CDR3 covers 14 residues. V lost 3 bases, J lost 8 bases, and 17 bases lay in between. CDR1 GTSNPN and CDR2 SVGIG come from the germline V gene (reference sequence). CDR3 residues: CAWSTGLRGDEQFF. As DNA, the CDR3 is TGTGCCTGGAGCACAGGGCTACGGGGTGATGAGCAGTTCTTC.

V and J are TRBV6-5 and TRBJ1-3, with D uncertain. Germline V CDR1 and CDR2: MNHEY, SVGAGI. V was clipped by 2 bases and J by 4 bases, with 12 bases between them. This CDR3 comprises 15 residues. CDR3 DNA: TGTGCCAGCAGTTACCGCGGTTCCCAAGGAAACACCATATATTTT. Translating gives CASSYRGSQGNTIYF.

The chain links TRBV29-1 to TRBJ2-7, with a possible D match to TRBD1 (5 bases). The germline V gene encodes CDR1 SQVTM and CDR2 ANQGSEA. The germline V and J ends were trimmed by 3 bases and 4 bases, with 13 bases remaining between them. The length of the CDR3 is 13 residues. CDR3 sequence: CSVDSQGWYEQYF. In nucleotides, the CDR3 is TGCAGCGTTGATAGTCAGGGTTGGTACGAGCAGTACTTC.

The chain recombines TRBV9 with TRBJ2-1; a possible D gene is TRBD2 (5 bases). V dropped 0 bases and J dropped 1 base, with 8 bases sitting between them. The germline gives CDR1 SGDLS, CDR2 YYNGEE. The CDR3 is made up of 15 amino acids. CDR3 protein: CASSVGRASYNEQFF. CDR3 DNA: TGTGCCAGCAGCGTAGGGCGGGCTTCCTACAATGAGCAGTTCTTC. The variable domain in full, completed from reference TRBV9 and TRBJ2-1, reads DSGVTQTPKHLITATGQRVTLRCSPRSGDLSVYWYQQSLDQGLQFLIQYYNGEERAKGNILERFSAQQFPDLHSELNLSSLELGDSALYFCASSVGRASYNEQFFGPGTRLTVL.

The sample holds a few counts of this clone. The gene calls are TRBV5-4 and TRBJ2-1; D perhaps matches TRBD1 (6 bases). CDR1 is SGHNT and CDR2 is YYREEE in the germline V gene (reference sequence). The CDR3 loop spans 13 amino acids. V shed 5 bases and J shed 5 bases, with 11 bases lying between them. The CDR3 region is CASRTTGHNEQFF. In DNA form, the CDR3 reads TGTGCCAGCAGGACGACAGGCCACAATGAGCAGTTCTTC.

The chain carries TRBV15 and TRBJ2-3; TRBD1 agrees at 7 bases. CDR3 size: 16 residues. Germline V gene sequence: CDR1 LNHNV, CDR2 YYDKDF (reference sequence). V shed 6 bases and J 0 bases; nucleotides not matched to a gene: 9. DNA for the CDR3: TGTGCCACCAGGACCCCATTGACAGGGAGCACAGATACGCAGTATTTT. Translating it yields CATRTPLTGSTDTQYF.

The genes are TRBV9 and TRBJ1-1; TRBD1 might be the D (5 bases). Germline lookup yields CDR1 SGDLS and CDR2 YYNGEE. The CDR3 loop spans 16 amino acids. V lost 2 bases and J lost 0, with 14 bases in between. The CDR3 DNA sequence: TGTGCCAGCAGCGTCCTAGGGACCCCTATGAACACTGAAGCTTTCTTT. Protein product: CASSVLGTPMNTEAFF.

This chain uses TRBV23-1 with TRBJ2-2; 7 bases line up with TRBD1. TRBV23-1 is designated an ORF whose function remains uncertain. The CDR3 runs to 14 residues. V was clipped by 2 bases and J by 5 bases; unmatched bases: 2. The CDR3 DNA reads TGCGCCAGCAGTCAAGCAGGGGGAACCGGGGAGCTGTTTTTT. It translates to CASSQAGGTGELFF.

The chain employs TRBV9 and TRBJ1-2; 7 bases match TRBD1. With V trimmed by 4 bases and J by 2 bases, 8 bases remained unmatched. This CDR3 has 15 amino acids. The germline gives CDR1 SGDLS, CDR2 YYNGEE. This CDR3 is CASSPGSRGNYGYTF. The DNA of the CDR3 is TGTGCCAGCAGCCCAGGGAGCAGGGGGAACTATGGCTACACCTTC.

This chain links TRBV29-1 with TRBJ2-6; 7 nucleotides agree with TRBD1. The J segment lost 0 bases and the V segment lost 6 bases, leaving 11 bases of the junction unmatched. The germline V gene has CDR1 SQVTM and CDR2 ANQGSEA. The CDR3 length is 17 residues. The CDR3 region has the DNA TGCAGCGTCGGCCGTGGGGGACAGCTCTCTGGGGCCAACGTCCTGACTTTC. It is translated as CSVGRGGQLSGANVLTF.

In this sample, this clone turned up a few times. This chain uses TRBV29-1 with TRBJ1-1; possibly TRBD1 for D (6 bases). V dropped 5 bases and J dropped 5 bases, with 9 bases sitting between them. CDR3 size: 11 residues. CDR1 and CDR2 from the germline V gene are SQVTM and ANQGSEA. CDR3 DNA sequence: TGCAGCGTTCCAGACAGGACTGAAGCTTTCTTT. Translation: CSVPDRTEAFF.

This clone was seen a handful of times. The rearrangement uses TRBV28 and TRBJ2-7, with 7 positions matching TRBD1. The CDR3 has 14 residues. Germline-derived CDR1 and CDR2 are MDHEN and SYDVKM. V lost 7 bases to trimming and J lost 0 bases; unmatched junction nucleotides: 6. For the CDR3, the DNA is TGTGCCAGCACCTCGGACAGGTACTCCTACGAGCAGTACTTC. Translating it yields CASTSDRYSYEQYF.

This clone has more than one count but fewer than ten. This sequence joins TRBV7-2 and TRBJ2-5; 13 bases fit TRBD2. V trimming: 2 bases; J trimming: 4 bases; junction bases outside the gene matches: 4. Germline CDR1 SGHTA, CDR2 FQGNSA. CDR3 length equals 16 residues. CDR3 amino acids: CASSLTSGGEVETQYF. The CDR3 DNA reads TGTGCCAGCAGCTTAACTAGCGGGGGGGAGGTAGAGACCCAGTACTTC.

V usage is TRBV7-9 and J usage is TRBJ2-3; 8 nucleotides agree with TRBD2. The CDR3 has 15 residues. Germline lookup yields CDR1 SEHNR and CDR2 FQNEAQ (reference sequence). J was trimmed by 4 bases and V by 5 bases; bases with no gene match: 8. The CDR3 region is CASSRAGETSDTQYF. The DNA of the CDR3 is TGTGCCAGCAGCCGAGCGGGGGAGACCTCAGATACGCAGTATTTT.

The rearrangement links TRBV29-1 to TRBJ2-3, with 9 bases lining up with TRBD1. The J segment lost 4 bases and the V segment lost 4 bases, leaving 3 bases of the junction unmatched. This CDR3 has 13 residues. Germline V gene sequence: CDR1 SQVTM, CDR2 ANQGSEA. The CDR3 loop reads CSVGDRAPDTQYF. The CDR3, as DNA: TGCAGCGTTGGGGACAGGGCCCCAGATACGCAGTATTTT.